Described below is a single T cell receptor (beta chain) sequence and its context. Germline V CDR1 and CDR2: DFQATT, SNEGSKA (reference sequence). The CDR3 contains 15 residues. V gave up 1 base and J gave up 0 bases, with 10 bases separating them. RNA amounts of roughly 0.5 to 1 ug underwent reverse transcription with random hexamers. TCRdb re-called the immunoSEQ multiplex PCR reads through MiXCR, storing one row per CDR3 protein. The table lists approximately 53,000 distinct CDR3 sequences, just over 90% of them singletons. This sample is part of a study of CD8 T cells in Susac syndrome. The source is a human donor with multiple sclerosis. Sequencing was done on a sample of CD8+ T cells from PBMCs. The chain recombines TRBV20-1 with TRBJ2-1, with D perhaps TRBD2 (6 bases). In nucleotides, the CDR3 is TGCAGTGCTAGAGCGGAGCGGGCCTCCTACAATGAGCAGTTCTTC. Protein: CSARAERASYNEQFF.